The clone carrying this T cell receptor beta chain turned up a few times. What it binds is unknown. The data belong to a study of blood T cells in healthy people across ages. Study-level findings and limits: Across samples, TCR beta diversity tracked strongly with naive T cell percentage.

Primers used in a second PCR of roughly 7 to 12 cycles were a sample-barcoded 5' primer and a J-beta primer mix. TCRdb ran MiXCR on the 5' RACE reads and lists one entry per CDR3 protein. This sample has 550,000 to 600,000 distinct CDR3 sequences, with approximately 30% found just once. Sample donors were healthy Caucasian individuals that came from Russia, aged about 6 to 100. Donors each provided 8 to 10 milliliters of peripheral blood. CDR1 is LGHNA and CDR2 is YSLEER in the germline V gene. V gave up 9 bases and J gave up 5 bases; unmatched junction bases: 12. This CDR3 has 15 amino acids. The TCR comes from a woman in her sixties or seventies in good health. V is TRBV4-3 and J is TRBJ2-4; 8 positions agree with TRBD2. Sequenced input: blood. The CDR3 here is CASSVGGASENIQYF. The CDR3 DNA reads TGCGCCAGTAGTGTCGGGGGGGCCTCCGAAAACATTCAGTACTTC.